This T cell receptor beta chain was found in a study of beta chain features in type 1 diabetes. Since all of the isolated RNA was reverse transcribed, expressed TCRB transcripts were what got sequenced. Deep immunoSEQ sequencing covered naive, central memory and regulatory T cell samples. Clones were read by immunoSEQ multiplex PCR, and TCRdb kept only the in-frame ones, dropping some. This sample has 300,000 to 350,000 clones, with roughly 8% found just once. Overall study findings and caveats: Type 1 diabetes patients had TCRB CDR3s that were shorter (moderately but significantly so) in all four CD4+ subsets.

One heparinised blood draw, averaging about 116 mL, came from each donor. Sorting of CD4+ naive, central memory, regulatory and stem cell-like memory cells was performed via CD45RO/CCR7/CD25/CD127/CD95/CD27. This clone was recorded a few times. Its antigen remains unknown. Trimming took 3 bases from V and 0 from J, leaving 19 bases between them. The CDR3 is 18 amino acids. The germline gives CDR1 LGHNA, CDR2 YSLEER. Sequencing was performed on central memory CD4+ T cells from blood. The chain recombines TRBV4-3 with TRBJ2-3; possible D gene TRBD2, 5 bases. The receptor comes from a woman between 18 and 29 years old in good health. This chain's CDR3 is CASSQGLRGVLSTDTQYF. CDR3 coding DNA: TGCGCCAGCAGCCAGGGCCTTCGGGGAGTACTAAGCACAGATACGCAGTATTTT.